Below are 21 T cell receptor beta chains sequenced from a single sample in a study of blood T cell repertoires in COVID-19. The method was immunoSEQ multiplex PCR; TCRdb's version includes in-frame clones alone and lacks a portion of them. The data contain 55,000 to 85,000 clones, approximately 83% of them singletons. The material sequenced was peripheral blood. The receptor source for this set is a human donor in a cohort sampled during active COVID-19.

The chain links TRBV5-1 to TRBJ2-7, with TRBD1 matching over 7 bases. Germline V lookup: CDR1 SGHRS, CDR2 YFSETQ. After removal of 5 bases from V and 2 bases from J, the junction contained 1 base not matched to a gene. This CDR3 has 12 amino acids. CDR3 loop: CASRQGAYEQYF. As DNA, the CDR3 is TGCGCCAGCAGGCAGGGGGCCTACGAGCAGTACTTC.

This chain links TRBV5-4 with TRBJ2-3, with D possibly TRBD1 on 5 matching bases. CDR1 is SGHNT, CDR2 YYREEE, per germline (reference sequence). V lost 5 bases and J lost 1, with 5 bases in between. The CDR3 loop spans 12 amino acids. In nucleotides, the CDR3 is TGTGCCAGCAGACAGGGCACAGATACGCAGTATTTT. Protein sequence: CASRQGTDTQYF. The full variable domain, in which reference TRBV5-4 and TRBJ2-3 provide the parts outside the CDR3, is ETGVTQSPTHLIKTRGQQVTLRCSSQSGHNTVSWYQQALGQGPQFIFQYYREEENGRGNFPPRFSGLQFPNYSSELNVNALELDDSALYLCASRQGTDTQYFGPGTRLTVL.

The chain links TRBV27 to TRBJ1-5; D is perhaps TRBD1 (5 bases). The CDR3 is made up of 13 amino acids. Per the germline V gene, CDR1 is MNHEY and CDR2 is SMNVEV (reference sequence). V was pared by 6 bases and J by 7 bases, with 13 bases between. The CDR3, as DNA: TGTGCCAGCAGCCTCAGGGTGGAGCAGCCCCAGCATTTT. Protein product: CASSLRVEQPQHF.

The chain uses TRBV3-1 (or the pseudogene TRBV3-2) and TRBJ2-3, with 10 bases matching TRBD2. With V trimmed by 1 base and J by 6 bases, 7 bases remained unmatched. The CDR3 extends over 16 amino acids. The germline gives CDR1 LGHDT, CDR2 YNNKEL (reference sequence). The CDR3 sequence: CASSQVDSGGEDTQYF. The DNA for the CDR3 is TGTGCCAGCAGCCAAGTGGACAGCGGGGGGGAGGATACGCAGTATTTT.

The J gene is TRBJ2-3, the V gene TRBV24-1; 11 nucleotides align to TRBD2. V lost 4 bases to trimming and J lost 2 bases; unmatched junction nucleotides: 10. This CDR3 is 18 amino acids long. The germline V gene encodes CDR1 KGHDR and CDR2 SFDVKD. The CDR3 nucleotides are TGTGCCACCAGTGACACCACACTAGCGGGGGTTTTCACAGATACGCAGTATTTT. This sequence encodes CATSDTTLAGVFTDTQYF.

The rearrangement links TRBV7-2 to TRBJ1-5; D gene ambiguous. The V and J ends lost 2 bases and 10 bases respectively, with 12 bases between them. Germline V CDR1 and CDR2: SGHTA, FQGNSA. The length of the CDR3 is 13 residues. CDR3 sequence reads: CASSLYTENPQHF. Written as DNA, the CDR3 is TGTGCCAGCAGCTTATACACGGAGAATCCCCAGCATTTT.

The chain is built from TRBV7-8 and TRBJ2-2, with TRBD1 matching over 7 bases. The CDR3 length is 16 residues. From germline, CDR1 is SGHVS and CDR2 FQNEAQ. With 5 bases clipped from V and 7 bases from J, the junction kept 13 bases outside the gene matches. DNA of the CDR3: TGTGCCAGCAGCCCTGAGTCGACAGGGTTGGGCGGGGAGCTGTTTTTT. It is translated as CASSPESTGLGGELFF.

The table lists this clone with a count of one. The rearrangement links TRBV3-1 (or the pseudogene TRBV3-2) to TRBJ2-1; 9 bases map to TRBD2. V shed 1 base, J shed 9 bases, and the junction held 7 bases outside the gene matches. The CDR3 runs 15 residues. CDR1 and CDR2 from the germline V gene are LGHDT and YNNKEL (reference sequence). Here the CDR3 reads CASSQGGREGSEQFF. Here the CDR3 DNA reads TGTGCCAGCAGCCAAGGGGGGCGGGAGGGCAGTGAGCAGTTCTTC.

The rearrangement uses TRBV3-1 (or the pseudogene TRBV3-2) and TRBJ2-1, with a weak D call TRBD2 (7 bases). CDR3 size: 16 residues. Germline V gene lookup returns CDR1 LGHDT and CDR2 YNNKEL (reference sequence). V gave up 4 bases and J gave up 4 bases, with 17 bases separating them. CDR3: CASSPRGGGLYNEQFF. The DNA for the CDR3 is TGTGCCAGCAGCCCGAGAGGGGGGGGCCTTTACAATGAGCAGTTCTTC.

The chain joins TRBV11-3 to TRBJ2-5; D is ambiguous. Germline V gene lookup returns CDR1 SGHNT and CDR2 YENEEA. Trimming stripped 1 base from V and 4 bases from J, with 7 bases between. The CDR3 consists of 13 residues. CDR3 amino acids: CASSLGGTETQYF. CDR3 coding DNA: TGTGCCAGCAGCTTAGGAGGTACAGAGACCCAGTACTTC.

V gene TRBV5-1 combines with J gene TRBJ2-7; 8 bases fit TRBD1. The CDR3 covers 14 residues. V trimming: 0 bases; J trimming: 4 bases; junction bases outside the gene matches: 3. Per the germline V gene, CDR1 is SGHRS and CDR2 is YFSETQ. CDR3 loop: CASSLGQGAYEQYF. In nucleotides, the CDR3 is TGCGCCAGCAGCTTGGGTCAGGGGGCTTACGAGCAGTACTTC.

CDR3 DNA: TGTGCCAGCAGTCCTACAGGGGGTGGCTACACCTTC. Encoded protein: CASSPTGGGYTF. The chain employs TRBV6-5 and TRBJ1-2, with TRBD1 matching 8 bases. CDR1 and CDR2 (germline): MNHEY, SVGAGI. The CDR3 runs 12 residues. Germline trimming cut 5 bases from V and 7 bases from J; bases unmatched to any gene: 3.

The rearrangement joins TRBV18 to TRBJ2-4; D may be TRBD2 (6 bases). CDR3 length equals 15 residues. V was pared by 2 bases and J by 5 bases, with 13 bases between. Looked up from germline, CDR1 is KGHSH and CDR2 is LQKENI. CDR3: CASSPMTAGENIQYF. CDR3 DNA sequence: TGTGCCAGCTCACCAATGACAGCGGGTGAAAACATTCAGTACTTC.

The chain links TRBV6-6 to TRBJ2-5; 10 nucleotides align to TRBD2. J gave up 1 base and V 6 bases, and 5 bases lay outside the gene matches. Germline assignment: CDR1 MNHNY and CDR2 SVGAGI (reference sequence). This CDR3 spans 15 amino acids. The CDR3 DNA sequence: TGTGCCAGCAGAAAAAGGACTAGCGGCCAAGAGACCCAGTACTTC. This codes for CASRKRTSGQETQYF.

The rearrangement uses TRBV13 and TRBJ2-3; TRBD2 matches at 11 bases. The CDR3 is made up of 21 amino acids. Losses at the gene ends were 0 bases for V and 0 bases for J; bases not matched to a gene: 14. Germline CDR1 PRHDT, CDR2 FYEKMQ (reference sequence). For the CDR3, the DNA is TGTGCCAGCAGCTTAGGCCTGACTAGCGGGGTTCCCACAACTAGCACAGATACGCAGTATTTT. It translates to CASSLGLTSGVPTTSTDTQYF.

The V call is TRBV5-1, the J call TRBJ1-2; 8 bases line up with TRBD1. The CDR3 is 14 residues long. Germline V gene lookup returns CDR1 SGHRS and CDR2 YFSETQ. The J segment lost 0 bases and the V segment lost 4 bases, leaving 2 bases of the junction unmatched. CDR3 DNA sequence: TGCGCCAGCAGCATGACAGGGGCTAACTATGGCTACACCTTC. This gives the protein CASSMTGANYGYTF.

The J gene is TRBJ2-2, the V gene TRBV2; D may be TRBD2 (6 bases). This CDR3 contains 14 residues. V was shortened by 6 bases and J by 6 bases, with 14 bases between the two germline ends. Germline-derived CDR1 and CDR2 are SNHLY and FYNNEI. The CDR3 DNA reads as TGTGCCAGCAGCCCTCAGACTAGGCCCGGGGAGCTGTTTTTT. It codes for CASSPQTRPGELFF.

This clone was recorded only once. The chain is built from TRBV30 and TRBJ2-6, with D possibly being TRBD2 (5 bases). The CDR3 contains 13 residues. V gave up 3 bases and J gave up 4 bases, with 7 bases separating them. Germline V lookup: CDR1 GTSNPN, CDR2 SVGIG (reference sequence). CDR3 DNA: TGTGCCTGGAGGGCGGGCGGGGCCAACGTCCTGACTTTC. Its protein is CAWRAGGANVLTF.

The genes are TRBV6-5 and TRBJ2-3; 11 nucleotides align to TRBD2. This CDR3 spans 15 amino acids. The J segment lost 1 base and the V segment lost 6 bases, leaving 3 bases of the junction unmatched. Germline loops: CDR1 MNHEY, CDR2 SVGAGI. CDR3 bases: TGTGCCAGCAGCTCACTAGCGGGGGGCACAGATACGCAGTATTTT. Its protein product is CASSSLAGGTDTQYF.

CDR3 DNA: TGTGCCAGCAGTTACGGGACAGGGGAATCAGATACGCAGTATTTT. Translation: CASSYGTGESDTQYF. The V call is TRBV6-2 or TRBV6-3, the J call TRBJ2-3, with 10 bases fitting TRBD1. The CDR3 is made up of 15 amino acids. Germline CDR1 is MNHEY and CDR2 is SVGEGT. Trimming took 2 bases from V and 4 from J; bases not matched to a gene: 3.

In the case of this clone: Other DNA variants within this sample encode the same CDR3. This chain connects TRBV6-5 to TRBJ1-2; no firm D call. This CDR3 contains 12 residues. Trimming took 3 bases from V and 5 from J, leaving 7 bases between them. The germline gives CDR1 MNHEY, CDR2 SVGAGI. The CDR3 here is CASSYGGYGYTF. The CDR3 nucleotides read TGTGCCAGCAGTTATGGAGGGTATGGCTACACCTTC.